The entry below gives a single TCR beta chain sequence along with its context. The CDR3 loop spans 18 amino acids. Looked up from germline, CDR1 is SGHKS and CDR2 is YYEKEE (reference sequence). V was pared by 2 bases and J by 8 bases, with 18 bases of the junction left unmatched. This record comes from a study of cytomegalovirus exposure and HLA in healthy donors. Both 60 Vbeta primers and 13 Jbeta primers went into the PCR. Some clones are missing from TCRdb's copy, which holds only in-frame ones; the method was immunoSEQ multiplex PCR. The table shows some 160,000 clones, with roughly 82% occurring only once.

The clonotype comes from a male donor in good health and CMV-seronegative. The chain joins TRBV5-5 to TRBJ2-1, with 8 positions matching TRBD2. The sequenced sample was PBMCs. The CDR3 region has the DNA TGTGCCAGCAGCTTTGGTACCTTTGGACTAGCATTCTGGGATGAGCAGTTCTTC. Its protein is CASSFGTFGLAFWDEQFF.